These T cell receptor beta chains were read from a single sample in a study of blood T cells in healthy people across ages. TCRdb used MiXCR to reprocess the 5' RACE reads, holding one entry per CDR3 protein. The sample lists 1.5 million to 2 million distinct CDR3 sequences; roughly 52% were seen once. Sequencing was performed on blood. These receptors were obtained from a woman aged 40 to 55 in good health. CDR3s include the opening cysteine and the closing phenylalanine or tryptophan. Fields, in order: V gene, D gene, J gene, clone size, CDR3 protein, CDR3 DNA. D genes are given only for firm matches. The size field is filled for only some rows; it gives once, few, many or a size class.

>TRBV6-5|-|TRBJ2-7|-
CASTPDRHSYYEQYF
TGTGCCAGCACCCCTGACAGACATTCCTACTACGAGCAGTACTTC
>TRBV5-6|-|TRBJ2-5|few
CASSFPGVLETQYF
TGTGCCAGCAGCTTTCCAGGGGTCCTTGAGACCCAGTACTTC
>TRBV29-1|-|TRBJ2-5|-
CSVEEGAVETQYF
TGCAGCGTTGAGGAGGGGGCGGTTGAGACCCAGTACTTC
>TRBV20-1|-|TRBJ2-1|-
CSASGIHNEQFF
TGCAGTGCTAGTGGGATCCACAATGAGCAGTTCTTC
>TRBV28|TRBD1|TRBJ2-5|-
CATQGVRETQYF
TGTGCCACGCAGGGGGTGCGGGAGACCCAGTACTTC
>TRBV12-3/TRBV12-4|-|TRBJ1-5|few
CASSFGQHSNQPQHF
TGTGCCAGCAGTTTCGGGCAGCATAGCAATCAGCCCCAGCATTTT
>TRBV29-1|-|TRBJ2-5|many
CSVDELWTQYF
TGCAGCGTTGATGAGTTGTGGACCCAGTACTTC
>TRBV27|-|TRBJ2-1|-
CASSHMRRHNEQFF
TGTGCCAGCAGCCACATGAGGAGGCATAATGAGCAGTTCTTC
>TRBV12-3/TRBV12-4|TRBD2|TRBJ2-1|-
CASSRGGEPTYEQFF
TGTGCCAGCAGCCGCGGGGGGGAGCCGACCTACGAGCAGTTCTTC
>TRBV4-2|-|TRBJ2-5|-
CASSQGAWRDNEKETQYF
TGTGCCAGCAGCCAAGGGGCCTGGCGGGACAATGAGAAAGAGACCCAGTACTTC
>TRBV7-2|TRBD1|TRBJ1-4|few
CASSLAGTGNEKLFF
TGTGCCAGCAGCTTGGCCGGGACAGGGAATGAAAAACTGTTTTTT
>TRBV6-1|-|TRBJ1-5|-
CASSVNTGGNQPQHF
TGTGCCAGCAGTGTCAACACAGGCGGCAATCAGCCCCAGCATTTT
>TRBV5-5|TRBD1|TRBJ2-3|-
CASSPGTGGGSVTDTQYF
TGTGCCAGCAGCCCCGGGACAGGGGGCGGATCGGTCACAGATACGCAGTATTTT
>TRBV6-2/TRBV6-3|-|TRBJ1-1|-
CASNLGRMNTEAFF
TGTGCCAGCAACTTGGGACGGATGAACACTGAAGCTTTCTTT
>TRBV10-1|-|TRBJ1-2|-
CASSESRANYGYTF
TGCGCCAGCAGTGAGTCAAGGGCGAACTATGGCTACACCTTC
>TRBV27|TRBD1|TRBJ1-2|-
CASRTGERGYTF
TGTGCCAGCAGGACAGGGGAGCGGGGCTACACCTTC
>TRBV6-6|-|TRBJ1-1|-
CASSHLLNTEAFF
TGTGCCAGCAGCCACCTTCTGAACACTGAAGCTTTCTTT
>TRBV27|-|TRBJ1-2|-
CASSGGVAGGYTF
TGTGCCAGCAGCGGGGGCGTCGCGGGGGGCTACACCTTC
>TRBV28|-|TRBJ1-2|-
CASTPESTGKYYGYTF
TGTGCCAGCACCCCCGAGTCAACAGGGAAGTACTATGGCTACACCTTC
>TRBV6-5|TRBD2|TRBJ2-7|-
CASRQGGGFYEQYF
TGTGCCAGCAGACAGGGCGGGGGGTTCTACGAGCAGTACTTC
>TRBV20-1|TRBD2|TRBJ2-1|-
CSAIPRGGNYNEQFF
TGCAGTGCTATCCCACGGGGGGGAAACTACAATGAGCAGTTCTTC
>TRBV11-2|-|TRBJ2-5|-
CASSRMGGQYNEQYF
TGCGCCAGCAGCCGCATGGGGGGACAGTACAATGAGCAGTACTTC
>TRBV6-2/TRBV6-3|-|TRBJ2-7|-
CASSPPADRSYEQYF
TGTGCCAGCAGCCCGCCTGCGGACAGATCCTACGAGCAGTACTTC
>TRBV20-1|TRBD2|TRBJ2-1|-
CSAKTSGAEQFF
TGCAGTGCTAAGACTAGCGGGGCTGAGCAGTTCTTC
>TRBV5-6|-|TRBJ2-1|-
CASSLGLGAMPDEQFF
TGTGCCAGCAGCTTGGGTCTGGGGGCTATGCCAGATGAGCAGTTCTTC
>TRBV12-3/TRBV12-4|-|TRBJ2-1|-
CASSLTPRSNEQFF
TGTGCCAGCTCCCTGACCCCCCGGAGCAATGAGCAGTTCTTC
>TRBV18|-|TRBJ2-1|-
CASSPPTENYNEQFF
TGTGCCAGCTCACCACCGACAGAAAATTACAATGAGCAGTTCTTC
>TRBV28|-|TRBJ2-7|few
CASSWGGGHEQYF
TGTGCCAGCAGTTGGGGAGGGGGCCACGAGCAGTACTTC
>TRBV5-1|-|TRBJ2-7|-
CASSFGRSDRPGYEQYF
TGCGCCAGCAGCTTTGGGAGGTCGGACAGGCCTGGCTACGAGCAGTACTTC
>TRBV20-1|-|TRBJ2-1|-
CSARDSGSSYNEQFF
TGCAGTGCTAGAGATTCTGGCAGCTCCTACAATGAGCAGTTCTTC
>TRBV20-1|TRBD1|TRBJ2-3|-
CSARSHSRDRVPDTQYF
TGCAGTGCTAGATCCCACTCCCGGGACAGGGTACCAGATACGCAGTATTTT
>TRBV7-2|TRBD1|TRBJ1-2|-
CASSQRGWTGGGLDYGYTF
TGTGCCAGCAGCCAACGTGGGTGGACAGGGGGCGGACTGGACTATGGCTACACCTTC
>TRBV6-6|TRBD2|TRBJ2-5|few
CASRTSSGGETQYF
TGTGCCAGCAGGACGAGTAGCGGGGGGGAGACCCAGTACTTC
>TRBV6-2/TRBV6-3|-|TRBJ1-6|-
CASSYDRDTEPSYNSPLHF
TGTGCCAGCAGTTACGACCGGGACACCGAACCCTCCTATAATTCACCCCTCCACTTT
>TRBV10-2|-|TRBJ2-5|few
CASSEARGETQYF
TGCGCCAGCAGTGAGGCGCGCGGCGAGACCCAGTACTTC
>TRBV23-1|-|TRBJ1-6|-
CASNQPGGNSPLHF
TGCGCCAGCAACCAGCCGGGCGGGAATTCACCCCTCCACTTT
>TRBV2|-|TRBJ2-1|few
CASSMSRDRYNEQFF
TGTGCCAGCAGTATGTCTCGAGACCGCTACAATGAGCAGTTCTTC
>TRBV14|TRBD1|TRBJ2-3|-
CASSQASAGGTDTQYF
TGTGCCAGCAGCCAAGCGTCGGCAGGGGGAACAGATACGCAGTATTTT
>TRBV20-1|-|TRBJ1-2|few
CSARGGQAPNYGYTF
TGCAGTGCTAGAGGAGGGCAGGCACCCAACTATGGCTACACCTTC
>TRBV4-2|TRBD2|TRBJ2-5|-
CASSQDLASGGFETQYF
TGTGCCAGCAGCCAAGATTTGGCTAGCGGGGGGTTTGAGACCCAGTACTTC
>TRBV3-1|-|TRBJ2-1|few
CASSQGGGGQFF
TGTGCCAGCAGCCAAGGGGGCGGGGGCCAGTTCTTC
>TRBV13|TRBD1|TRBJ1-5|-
CASSLRGQGWQPQHF
TGTGCCAGCAGCCTCCGGGGACAGGGTTGGCAGCCCCAGCATTTT
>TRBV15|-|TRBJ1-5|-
CATSPLAAYSNQPQHF
TGTGCCACCAGCCCCTTGGCAGCTTATAGCAATCAGCCCCAGCATTTT
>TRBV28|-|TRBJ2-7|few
CASSGRTVPLDEQYF
TGTGCCAGCAGTGGCCGGACAGTCCCCTTAGACGAGCAGTACTTC
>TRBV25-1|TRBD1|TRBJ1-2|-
CASSATGTGGIYGYTF
TGTGCCAGCAGTGCTACCGGGACAGGGGGCATCTATGGCTACACCTTC
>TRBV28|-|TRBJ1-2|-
CASSKTEIYGYTF
TGTGCCAGCAGCAAGACAGAGATATATGGCTACACCTTC
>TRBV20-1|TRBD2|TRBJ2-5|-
CSAPQYAGGETQYF
TGCAGTGCTCCACAGTATGCGGGGGGAGAGACCCAGTACTTC
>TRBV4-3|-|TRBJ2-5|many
CASSQNYQETQYF
TGCGCCAGCAGCCAGAACTACCAAGAGACCCAGTACTTC
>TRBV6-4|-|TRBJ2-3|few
CASSVQGQRTDTQYF
TGTGCCAGCAGTGTGCAGGGGCAGCGCACAGATACGCAGTATTTT
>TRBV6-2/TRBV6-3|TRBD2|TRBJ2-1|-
CASTPREGGNEQFF
TGTGCCAGCACCCCCAGGGAGGGTGGGAATGAGCAGTTCTTC
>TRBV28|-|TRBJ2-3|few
CASRWSNSDTQYF
TGTGCCAGCAGATGGAGCAACTCAGATACGCAGTATTTT
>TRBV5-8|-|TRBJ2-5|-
CASSLGPGWETQYF
TGTGCCAGCAGCTTGGGACCTGGGTGGGAGACCCAGTACTTC
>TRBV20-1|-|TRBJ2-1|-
CSADGTHEQFF
TGCAGTGCTGACGGGACTCATGAGCAGTTCTTC
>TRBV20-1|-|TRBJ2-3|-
CSAKTEITDTQYF
TGCAGTGCAAAGACAGAAATCACAGATACGCAGTATTTT
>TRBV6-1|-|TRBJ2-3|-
CASSPAPAGAFSTDTQYF
TGTGCCAGCAGTCCCGCTCCCGCCGGGGCCTTTTCCACAGATACGCAGTATTTT
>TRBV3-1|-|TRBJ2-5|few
CASSPTPGTWETQYF
TGTGCCAGCAGCCCAACTCCCGGGACGTGGGAGACCCAGTACTTC
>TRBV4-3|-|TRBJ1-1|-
CASSQGTGVNTEAFF
TGCGCCAGCAGCCAAGGGACGGGGGTGAACACTGAAGCTTTCTTT
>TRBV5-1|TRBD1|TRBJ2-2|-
CASSVGQGPSTGELFF
TGCGCCAGCAGCGTCGGACAGGGTCCCTCCACCGGGGAGCTGTTTTTT
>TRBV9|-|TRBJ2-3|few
CASSVGGASDTQYF
TGTGCCAGCAGCGTAGGGGGTGCATCGGATACGCAGTATTTT
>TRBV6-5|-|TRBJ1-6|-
CASRSRDGYNSPLHF
TGTGCCAGCAGATCTAGGGACGGCTATAATTCACCCCTCCACTTT